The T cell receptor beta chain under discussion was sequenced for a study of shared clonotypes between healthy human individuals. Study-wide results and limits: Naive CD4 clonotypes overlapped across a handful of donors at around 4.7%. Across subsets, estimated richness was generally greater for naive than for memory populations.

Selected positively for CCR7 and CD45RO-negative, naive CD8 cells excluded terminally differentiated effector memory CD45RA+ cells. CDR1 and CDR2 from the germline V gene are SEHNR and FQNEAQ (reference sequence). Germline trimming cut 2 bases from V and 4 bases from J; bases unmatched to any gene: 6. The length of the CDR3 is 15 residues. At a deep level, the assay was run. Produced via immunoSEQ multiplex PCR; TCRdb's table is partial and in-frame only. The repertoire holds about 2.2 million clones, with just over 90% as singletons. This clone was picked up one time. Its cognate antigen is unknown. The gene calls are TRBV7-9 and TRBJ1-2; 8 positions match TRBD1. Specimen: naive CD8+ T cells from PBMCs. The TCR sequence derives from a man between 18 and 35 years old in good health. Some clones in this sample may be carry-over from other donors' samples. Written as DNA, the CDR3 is TGTGCCAGCAGCTTAAAGACAGGGGAAGGCTATGGCTACACCTTC. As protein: CASSLKTGEGYGYTF.